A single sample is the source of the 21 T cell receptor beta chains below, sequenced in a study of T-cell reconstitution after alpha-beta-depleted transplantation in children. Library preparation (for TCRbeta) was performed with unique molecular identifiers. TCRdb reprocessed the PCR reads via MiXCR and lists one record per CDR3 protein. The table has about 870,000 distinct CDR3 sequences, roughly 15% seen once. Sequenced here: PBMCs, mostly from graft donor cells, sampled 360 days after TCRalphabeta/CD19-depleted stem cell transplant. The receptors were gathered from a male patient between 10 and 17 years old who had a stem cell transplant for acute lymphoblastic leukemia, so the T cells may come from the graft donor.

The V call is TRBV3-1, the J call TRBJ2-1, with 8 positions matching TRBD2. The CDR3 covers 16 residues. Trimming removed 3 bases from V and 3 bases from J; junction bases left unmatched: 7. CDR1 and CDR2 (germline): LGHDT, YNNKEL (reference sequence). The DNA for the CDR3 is TGTGCCAGCAGCCATCTTGGCGGGACTAGCTACAATGAGCAGTTCTTC. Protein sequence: CASSHLGGTSYNEQFF.

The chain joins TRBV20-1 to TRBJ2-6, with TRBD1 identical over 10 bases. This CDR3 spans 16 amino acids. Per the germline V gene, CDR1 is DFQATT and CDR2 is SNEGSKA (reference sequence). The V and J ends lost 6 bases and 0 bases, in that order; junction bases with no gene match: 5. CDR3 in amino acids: CSATTGGSSGANVLTF. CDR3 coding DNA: TGCAGTGCGACGACAGGGGGCTCCTCTGGGGCCAACGTCCTGACTTTC.

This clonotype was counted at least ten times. CDR3 in DNA: TGTGCCAGCAGCCAGTATAAGCCCGGGCGGGAGACCCAGTACTTC. Translating it yields CASSQYKPGRETQYF. This chain uses TRBV14 with TRBJ2-5; D not resolved. Trimming removed 3 bases from V and 5 bases from J, with 16 bases in between. The CDR3 is 15 residues long. Germline CDR1 is SGHDN and CDR2 is FVKESK.

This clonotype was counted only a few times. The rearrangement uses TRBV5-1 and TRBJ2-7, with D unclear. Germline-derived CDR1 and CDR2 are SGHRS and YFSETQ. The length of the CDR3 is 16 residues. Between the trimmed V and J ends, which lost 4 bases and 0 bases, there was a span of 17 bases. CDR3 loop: CASSPPSDGDSYEQYF. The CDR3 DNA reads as TGCGCCAGCAGCCCTCCCTCCGACGGCGACTCCTACGAGCAGTACTTC.

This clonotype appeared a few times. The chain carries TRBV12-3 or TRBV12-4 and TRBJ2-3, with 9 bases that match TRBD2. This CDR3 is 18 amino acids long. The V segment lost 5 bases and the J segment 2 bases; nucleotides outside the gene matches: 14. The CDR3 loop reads CASSAHLGTSLSTDTQYF. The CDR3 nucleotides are TGTGCCAGCAGTGCCCATCTGGGGACTAGCCTTTCCACAGATACGCAGTATTTT.

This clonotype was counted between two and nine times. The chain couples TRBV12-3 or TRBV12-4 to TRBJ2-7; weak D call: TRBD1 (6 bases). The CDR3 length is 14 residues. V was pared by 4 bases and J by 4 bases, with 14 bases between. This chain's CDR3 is CASSSRGGRYEQYF. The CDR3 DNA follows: TGTGCCAGCAGTTCCCGAGGGGGAAGATACGAGCAGTACTTC.

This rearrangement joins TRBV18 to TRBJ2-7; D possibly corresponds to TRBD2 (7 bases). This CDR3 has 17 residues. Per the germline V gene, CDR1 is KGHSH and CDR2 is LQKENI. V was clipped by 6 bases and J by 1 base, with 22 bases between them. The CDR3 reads CASSVQTGLAASYEQYF. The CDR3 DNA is TGTGCCAGCTCGGTTCAAACAGGGCTAGCGGCATCCTACGAGCAGTACTTC.

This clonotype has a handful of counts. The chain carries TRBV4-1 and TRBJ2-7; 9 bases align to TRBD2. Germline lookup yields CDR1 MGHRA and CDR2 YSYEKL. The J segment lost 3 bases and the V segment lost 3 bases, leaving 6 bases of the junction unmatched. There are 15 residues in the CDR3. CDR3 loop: CASSHGTSNGYEQYF. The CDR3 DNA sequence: TGCGCCAGCAGCCACGGGACTAGCAACGGCTACGAGCAGTACTTC.

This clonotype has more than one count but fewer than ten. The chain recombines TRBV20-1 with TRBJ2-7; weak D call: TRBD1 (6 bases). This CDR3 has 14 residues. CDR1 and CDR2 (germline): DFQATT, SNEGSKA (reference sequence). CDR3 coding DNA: TGCACGGTCCAGGGGCCAACCGCTCCCTACGAGCAGTACTTC. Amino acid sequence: CTVQGPTAPYEQYF.

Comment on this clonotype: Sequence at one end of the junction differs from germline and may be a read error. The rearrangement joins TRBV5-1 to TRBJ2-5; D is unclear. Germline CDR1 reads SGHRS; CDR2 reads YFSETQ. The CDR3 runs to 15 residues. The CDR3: CASSLGRLNQETQYF. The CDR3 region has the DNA TGCGCCAGCAGTTTGGGCAGGCTGAACCAAGAGACCCAGTACTTC.

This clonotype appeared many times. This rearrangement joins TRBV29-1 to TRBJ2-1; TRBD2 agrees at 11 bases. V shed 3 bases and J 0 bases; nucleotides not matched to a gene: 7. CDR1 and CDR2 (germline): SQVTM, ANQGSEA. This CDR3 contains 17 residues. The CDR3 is CSVEASGRTSSYNEQFF. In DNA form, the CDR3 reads TGCAGCGTTGAGGCTAGCGGGAGGACGAGCTCCTACAATGAGCAGTTCTTC.

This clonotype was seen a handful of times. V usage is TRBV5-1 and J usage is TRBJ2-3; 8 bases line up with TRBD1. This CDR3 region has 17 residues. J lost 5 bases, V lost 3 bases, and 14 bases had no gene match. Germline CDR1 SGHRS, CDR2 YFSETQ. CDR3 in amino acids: CASSWGQAGPRGDTQYF. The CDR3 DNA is TGCGCCAGCAGCTGGGGACAGGCCGGCCCTCGGGGAGATACGCAGTATTTT.

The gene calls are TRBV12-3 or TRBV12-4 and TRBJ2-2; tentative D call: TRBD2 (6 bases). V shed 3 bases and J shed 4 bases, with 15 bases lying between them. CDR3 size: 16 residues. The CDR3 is CASSFGALGGTGELFF. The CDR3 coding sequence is TGTGCCAGCAGTTTCGGGGCCCTGGGGGGCACCGGGGAGCTGTTTTTT.

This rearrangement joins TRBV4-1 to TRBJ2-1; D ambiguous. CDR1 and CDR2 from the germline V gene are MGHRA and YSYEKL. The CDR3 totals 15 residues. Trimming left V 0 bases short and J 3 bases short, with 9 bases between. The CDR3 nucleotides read TGCGCCAGCAGCCAAGAAACGGAGTTCTACAATGAGCAGTTCTTC. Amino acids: CASSQETEFYNEQFF.

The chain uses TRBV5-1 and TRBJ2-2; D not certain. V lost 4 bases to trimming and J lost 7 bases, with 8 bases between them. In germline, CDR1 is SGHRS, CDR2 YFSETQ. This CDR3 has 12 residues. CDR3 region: CASSPVIGELFF. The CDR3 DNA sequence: TGCGCCAGCAGCCCGGTAATCGGGGAGCTGTTTTTT.

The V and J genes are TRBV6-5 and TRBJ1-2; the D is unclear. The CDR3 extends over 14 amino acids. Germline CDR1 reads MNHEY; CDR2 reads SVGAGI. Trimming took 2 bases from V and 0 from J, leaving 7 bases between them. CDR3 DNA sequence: TGTGCCAGCAGTTACATCCAGTCTAACTATGGCTACACCTTC. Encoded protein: CASSYIQSNYGYTF.

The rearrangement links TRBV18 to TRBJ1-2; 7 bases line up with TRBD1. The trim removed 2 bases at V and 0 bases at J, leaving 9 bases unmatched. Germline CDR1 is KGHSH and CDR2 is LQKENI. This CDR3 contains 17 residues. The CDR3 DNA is TGTGCCAGCTCACCAAGACAGGGAGAAACAACTAACTATGGCTACACCTTC. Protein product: CASSPRQGETTNYGYTF.

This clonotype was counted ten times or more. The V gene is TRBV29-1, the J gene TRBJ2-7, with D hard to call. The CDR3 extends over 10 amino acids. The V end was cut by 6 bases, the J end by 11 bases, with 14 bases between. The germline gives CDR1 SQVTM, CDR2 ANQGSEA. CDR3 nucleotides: TGCAGCGTCCTTCAGGCGTATGAGTACTTC. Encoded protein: CSVLQAYEYF.

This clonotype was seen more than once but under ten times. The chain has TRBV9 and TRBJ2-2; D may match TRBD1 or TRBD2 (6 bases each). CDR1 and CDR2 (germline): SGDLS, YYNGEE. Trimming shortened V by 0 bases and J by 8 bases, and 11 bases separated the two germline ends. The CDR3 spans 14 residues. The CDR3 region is CASSVGGAPGELFF. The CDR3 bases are TGTGCCAGCAGCGTAGGGGGGGCGCCGGGGGAGCTGTTTTTT.

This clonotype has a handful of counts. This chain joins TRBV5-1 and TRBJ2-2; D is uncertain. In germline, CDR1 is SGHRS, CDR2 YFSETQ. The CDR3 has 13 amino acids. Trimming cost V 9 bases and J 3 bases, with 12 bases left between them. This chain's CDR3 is CATSGTYTGELFF. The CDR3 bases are TGCGCCACATCGGGTACTTACACCGGGGAGCTGTTTTTT.

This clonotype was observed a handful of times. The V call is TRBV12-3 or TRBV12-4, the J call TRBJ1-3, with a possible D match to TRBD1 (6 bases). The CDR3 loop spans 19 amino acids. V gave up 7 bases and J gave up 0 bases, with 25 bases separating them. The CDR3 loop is CASTPRVIWDTGSGNTIYF. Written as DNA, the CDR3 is TGTGCCAGCACCCCGAGGGTCATCTGGGACACGGGCTCTGGAAACACCATATATTTT.